What follows is one T cell receptor beta chain and its context. The data were obtained in a study of blood T cell repertoires in COVID-19. The overall study: Researchers got acute and convalescent COVID-19 samples from the United States, Italy and Spain. From T cells, B-cell-depleted T cells, or PBMCs came the material, which was cDNA or gDNA.

V lost 1 base to trimming and J lost 6 bases, with 12 bases between them. The germline V gene encodes CDR1 GTSNPN and CDR2 SVGIG (reference sequence). The CDR3 spans 14 residues. The authors' processing: Estimates of nucleated cell counts were drawn from the amplification of reference gene primers. The table came from immunoSEQ multiplex PCR; TCRdb's copy has only in-frame clones and leaves some out. V and J calls and clone size are those listed in that table; D and trimming were worked out from the DNA. The sample lists about 130,000 clones, roughly 86% occurring once. Sequenced sample: peripheral blood. This chain joins TRBV30 and TRBJ2-2, with D possibly matching TRBD1 (6 bases). This clonotype was sampled from a woman in her sixties or seventies with COVID-19, enrolled during active disease. CDR3 bases: TGTGCCTGGAGTGCTCACAGGGCTGCCGGGGAGCTGTTTTTT. Amino acids: CAWSAHRAAGELFF.